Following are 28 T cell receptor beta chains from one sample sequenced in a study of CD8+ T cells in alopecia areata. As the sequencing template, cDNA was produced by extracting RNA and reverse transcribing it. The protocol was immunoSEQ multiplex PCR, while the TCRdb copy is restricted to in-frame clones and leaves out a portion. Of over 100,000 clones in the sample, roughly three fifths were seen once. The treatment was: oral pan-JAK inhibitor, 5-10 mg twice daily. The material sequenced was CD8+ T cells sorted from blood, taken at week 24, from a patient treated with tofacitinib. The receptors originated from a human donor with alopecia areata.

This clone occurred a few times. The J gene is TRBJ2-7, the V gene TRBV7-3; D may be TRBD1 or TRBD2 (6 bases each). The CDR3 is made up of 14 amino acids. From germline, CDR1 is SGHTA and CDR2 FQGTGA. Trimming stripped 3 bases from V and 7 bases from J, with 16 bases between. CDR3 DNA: TGTGCCAGCAGCTTCTCTTCGGGGGCTGGTGAGCAGTACTTC. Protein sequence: CASSFSSGAGEQYF.

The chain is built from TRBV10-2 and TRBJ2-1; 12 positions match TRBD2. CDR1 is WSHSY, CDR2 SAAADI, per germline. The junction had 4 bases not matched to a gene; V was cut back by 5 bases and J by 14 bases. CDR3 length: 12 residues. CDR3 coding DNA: TGCGCCAGCAGTCCTCTAGCGGGGGGGGAGTTCTTC. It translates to CASSPLAGGEFF.

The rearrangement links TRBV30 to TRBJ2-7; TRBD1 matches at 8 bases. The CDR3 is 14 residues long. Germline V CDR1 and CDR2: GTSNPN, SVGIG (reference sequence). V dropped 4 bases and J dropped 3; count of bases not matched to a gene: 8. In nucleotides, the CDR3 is TGTGCCTGGACCATCGGGACAGGAATCTACGAGCAGTACTTC. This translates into CAWTIGTGIYEQYF.

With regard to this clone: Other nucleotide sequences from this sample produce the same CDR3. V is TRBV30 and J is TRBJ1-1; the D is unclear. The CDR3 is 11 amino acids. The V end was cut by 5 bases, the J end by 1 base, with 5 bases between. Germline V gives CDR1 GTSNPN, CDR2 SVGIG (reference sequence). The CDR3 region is CAWGRNTEAFF. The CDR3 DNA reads TGTGCCTGGGGCCGGAACACTGAAGCTTTCTTT.

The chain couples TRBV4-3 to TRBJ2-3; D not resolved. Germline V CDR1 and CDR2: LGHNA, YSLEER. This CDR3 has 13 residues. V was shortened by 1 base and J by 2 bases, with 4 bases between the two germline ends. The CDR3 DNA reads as TGCGCCAGCAGCCAAGTATACACAGATACGCAGTATTTT. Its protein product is CASSQVYTDTQYF.

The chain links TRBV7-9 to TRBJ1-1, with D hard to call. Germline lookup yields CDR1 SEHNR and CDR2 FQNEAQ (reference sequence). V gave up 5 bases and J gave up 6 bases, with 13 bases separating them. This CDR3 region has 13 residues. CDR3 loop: CASSVSFGAEAFF. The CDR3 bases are TGTGCCAGCAGCGTGAGCTTCGGGGCTGAAGCTTTCTTT.

CDR3 protein: CASSLGGQGYEQYF. CDR3 bases: TGTGCCAGCAGCTTAGGGGGACAGGGCTACGAGCAGTACTTC. The V and J genes are TRBV7-9 and TRBJ2-7, with 9 bases aligning to TRBD1. The germline CDR1 and CDR2 sequences are SEHNR and FQNEAQ (reference sequence). The length of the CDR3 is 14 residues. The V gene end was trimmed by 1 base and the J gene end by 3 bases; junction bases not matched to a gene: 1.

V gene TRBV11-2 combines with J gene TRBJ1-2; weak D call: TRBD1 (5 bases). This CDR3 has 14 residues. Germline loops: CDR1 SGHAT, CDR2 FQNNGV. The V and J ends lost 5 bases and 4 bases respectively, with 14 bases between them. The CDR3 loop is CASSPSGAPYGYTF. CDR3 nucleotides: TGTGCCAGCAGCCCTAGTGGGGCCCCCTATGGCTACACCTTC.

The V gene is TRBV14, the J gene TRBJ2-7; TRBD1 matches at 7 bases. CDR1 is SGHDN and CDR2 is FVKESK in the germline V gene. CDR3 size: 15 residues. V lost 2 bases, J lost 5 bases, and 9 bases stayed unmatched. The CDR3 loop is CASSQRQGIENEQYF. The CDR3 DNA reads TGTGCCAGCAGCCAAAGACAGGGTATAGAGAACGAGCAGTACTTC.

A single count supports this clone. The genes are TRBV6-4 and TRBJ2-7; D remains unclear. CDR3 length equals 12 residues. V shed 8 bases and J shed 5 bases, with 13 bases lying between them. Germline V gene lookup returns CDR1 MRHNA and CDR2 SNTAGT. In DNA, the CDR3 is TGTGCCAGCGAGGAAGGCCGAAACGAGCAGTACTTC. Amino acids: CASEEGRNEQYF.

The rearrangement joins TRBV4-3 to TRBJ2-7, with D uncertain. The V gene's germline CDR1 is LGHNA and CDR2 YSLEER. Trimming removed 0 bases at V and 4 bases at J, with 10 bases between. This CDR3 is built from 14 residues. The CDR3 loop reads CASSQDRGSYEQYF. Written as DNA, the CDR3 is TGCGCCAGCAGCCAAGATCGCGGCAGTTACGAGCAGTACTTC.

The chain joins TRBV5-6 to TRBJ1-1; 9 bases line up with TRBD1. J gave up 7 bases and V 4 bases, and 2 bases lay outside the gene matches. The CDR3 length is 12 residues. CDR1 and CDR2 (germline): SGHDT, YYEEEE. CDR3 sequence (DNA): TGTGCCAGCAGCCCGGGACAGGGTGAAGCTTTCTTT. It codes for CASSPGQGEAFF.

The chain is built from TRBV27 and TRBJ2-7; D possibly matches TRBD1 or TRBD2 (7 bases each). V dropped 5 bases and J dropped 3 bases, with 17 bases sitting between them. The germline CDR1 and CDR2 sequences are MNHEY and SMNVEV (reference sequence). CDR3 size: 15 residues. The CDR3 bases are TGTGCCAGCAGTCCGACAGGGAGGGTCCACTACGAGCAGTACTTC. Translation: CASSPTGRVHYEQYF.

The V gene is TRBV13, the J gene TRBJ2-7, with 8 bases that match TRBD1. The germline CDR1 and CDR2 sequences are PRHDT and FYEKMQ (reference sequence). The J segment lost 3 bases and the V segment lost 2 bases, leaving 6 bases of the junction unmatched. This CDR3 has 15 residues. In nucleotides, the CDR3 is TGTGCCAGCAGCTTAAGTGCAGGGGGCGGCTACGAGCAGTACTTC. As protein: CASSLSAGGGYEQYF.

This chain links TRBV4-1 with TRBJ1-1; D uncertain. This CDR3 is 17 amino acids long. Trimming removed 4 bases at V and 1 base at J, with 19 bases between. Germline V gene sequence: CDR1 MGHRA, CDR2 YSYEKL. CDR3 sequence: CASSPAGRGSRNTEAFF. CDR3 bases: TGCGCCAGCAGCCCAGCCGGGAGAGGGAGTAGGAACACTGAAGCTTTCTTT.

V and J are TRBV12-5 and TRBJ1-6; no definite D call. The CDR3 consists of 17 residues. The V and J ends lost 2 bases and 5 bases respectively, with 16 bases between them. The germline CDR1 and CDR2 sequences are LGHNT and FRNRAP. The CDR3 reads CASGLTLAGLNNSPLHF. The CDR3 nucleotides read TGTGCTAGTGGTTTGACCTTGGCAGGTTTGAATAATTCACCCCTCCACTTT.

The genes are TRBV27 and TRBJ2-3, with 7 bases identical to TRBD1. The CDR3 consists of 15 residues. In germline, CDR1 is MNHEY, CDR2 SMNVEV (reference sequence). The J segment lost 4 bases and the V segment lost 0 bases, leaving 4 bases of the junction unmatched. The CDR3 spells CASSLSGGDADTQYF. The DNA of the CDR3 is TGTGCCAGCAGTTTATCAGGGGGCGATGCAGATACGCAGTATTTT.

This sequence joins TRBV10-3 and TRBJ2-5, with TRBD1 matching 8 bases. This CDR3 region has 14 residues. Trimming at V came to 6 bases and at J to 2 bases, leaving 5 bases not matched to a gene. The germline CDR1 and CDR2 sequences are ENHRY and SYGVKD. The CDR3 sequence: CAIRGTGGQETQYF. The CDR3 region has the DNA TGTGCCATCAGGGGGACAGGAGGGCAAGAGACCCAGTACTTC.

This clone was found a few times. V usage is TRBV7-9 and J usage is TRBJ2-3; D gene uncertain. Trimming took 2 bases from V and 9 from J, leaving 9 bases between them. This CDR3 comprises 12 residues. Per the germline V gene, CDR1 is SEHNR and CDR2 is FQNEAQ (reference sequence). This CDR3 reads CASSLWPQTQYF. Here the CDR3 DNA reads TGTGCCAGCAGCTTATGGCCGCAAACGCAGTATTTT.

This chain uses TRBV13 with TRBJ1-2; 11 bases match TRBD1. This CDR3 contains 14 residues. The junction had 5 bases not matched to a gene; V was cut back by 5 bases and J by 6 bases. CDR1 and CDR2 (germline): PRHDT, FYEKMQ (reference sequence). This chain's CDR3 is CASSIRDRGDGYTF. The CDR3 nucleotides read TGTGCCAGCAGCATCCGGGACAGGGGGGATGGCTACACCTTC. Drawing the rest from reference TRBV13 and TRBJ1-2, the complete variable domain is AAGVIQSPRHLIKEKRETATLKCYPIPRHDTVYWYQQGPGQDPQFLISFYEKMQSDKGSIPDRFSAQQFSDYHSELNMSSLELGDSALYFCASSIRDRGDGYTFGSGTRLTVV.

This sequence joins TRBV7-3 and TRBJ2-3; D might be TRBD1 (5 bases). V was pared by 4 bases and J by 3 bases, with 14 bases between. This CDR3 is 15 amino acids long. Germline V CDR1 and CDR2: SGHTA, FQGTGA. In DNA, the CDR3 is TGTGCCAGCAGCTCAGGGTCTGTTTCAACAGATACGCAGTATTTT. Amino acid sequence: CASSSGSVSTDTQYF.

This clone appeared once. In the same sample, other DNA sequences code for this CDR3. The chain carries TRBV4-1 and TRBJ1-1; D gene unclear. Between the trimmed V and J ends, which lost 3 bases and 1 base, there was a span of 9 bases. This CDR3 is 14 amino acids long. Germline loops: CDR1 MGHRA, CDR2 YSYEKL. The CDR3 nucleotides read TGCGCCAGCAGCCAGGTAGGTCCGAACACTGAAGCTTTCTTT. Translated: CASSQVGPNTEAFF.

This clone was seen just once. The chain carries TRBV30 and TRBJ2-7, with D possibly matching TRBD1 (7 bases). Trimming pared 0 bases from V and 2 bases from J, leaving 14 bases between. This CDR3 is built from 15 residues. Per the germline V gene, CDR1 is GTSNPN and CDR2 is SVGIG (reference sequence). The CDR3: CAWSVQAGQTYEQYF. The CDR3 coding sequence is TGTGCCTGGAGTGTACAGGCGGGACAGACCTACGAGCAGTACTTC. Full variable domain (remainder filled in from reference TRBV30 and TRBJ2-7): SQTIHQWPATLVQPVGSPLSLECTVEGTSNPNLYWYRQAAGRGLQLLFYSVGIGQISSEVPQNLSASRPQDRQFILSSKKLLLSDSGFYLCAWSVQAGQTYEQYFGPGTRLTVT.

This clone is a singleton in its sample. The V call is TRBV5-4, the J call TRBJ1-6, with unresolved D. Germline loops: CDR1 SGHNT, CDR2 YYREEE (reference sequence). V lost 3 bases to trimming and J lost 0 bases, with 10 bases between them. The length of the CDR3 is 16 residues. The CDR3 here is CASSSDGDSYNSPLHF. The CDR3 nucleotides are TGTGCCAGCAGCTCGGACGGTGACTCCTATAATTCACCCCTCCACTTT.

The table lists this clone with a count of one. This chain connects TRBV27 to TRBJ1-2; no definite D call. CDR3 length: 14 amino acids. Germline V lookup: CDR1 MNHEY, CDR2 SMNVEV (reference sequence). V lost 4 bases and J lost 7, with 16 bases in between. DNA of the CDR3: TGTGCCAGCAGTTGGTCTAGGGATATGGCTGGCTACACCTTC. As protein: CASSWSRDMAGYTF.

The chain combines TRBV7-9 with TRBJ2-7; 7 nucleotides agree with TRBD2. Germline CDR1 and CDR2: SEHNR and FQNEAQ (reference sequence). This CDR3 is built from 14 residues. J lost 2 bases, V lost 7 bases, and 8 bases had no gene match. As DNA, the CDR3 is TGTGCCAGCACCCCGGGCGGGGGAACCTACGAGCAGTACTTC. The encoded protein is CASTPGGGTYEQYF.

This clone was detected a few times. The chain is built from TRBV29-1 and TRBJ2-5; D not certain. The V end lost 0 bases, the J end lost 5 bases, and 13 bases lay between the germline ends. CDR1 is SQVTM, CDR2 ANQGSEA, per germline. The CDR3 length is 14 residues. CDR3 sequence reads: CSVEDLRIGETQYF. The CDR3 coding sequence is TGCAGCGTTGAAGACCTCAGGATCGGGGAGACCCAGTACTTC.

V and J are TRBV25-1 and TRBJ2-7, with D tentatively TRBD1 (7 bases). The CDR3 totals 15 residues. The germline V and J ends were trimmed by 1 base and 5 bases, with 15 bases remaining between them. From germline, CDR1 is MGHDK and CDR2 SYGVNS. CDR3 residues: CASSEWATGRNEQYF. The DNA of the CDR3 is TGTGCCAGCAGTGAATGGGCGACAGGGAGGAACGAGCAGTACTTC.